This TCR beta chain emerged from a study of regulatory T cells in long-lasting Graves disease. Time point meaning: persistent/refractory GD, antithyroid drugs over 5 years with positive TRAb. The TCR library was prepared using RNA isolated from PBMCs. Through Arm-PCR of CDR3 regions and iRepertoire HTBI primers, TCR beta libraries were built. TCRdb ran MiXCR on the multiplex PCR reads and lists one entry per CDR3 protein. The table records about 470,000 distinct CDR3 sequences, 20% to 25% of them present only once. The receptor comes from a female donor with Graves disease. This specimen consisted of peripheral blood mononuclear cells (PBMCs), obtained when the disease was refractory, from a patient treated with antithyroid drugs.

CDR3 DNA sequence: TGTGCCAGCTCGGTCGGGACAGCGCAAGAGACCCAGTACTTC. It yields the protein CASSVGTAQETQYF. The chain carries TRBV18 and TRBJ2-5, with 7 positions matching TRBD1. There are 14 residues in the CDR3. Losses at the gene ends were 6 bases for V and 2 bases for J; bases not matched to a gene: 6. CDR1 KGHSH and CDR2 LQKENI come from the germline V gene.